This T cell receptor (beta chain) derives from a study of T-cell reconstitution after alpha-beta-depleted transplantation in children. Study observations and caveats: Reported findings indicate that, about two months after transplant, alpha-beta T cells came from several hundred expanded clones, which were derived from non-depleted graft cells. The main origin of T-cell counts and diversity one year after transplant was newly produced T cells. Day-60 TCRbeta diversity that was high in some patients was derived from surviving recipient T cells and thymic progenitors.

Using unique molecular identifiers, the investigators prepared the TCRbeta library. Each CDR3 protein is one row after TCRdb ran MiXCR on the PCR reads. The sample has 580,000 or so distinct CDR3 sequences, roughly 24% seen once. V was pared by 4 bases and J by 3 bases, with 8 bases of the junction left unmatched. Germline V lookup: CDR1 MDHEN, CDR2 SYDVKM. The CDR3 consists of 16 residues. This clonotype was counted many times. Its antigen is undetermined. Sample: PBMCs, mostly from graft donor cells, taken 360 days after TCRalphabeta/CD19-depleted stem cell transplant. The clonotype comes from a boy in the first two years of life who had a stem cell transplant for acute myeloid leukemia, so the T cells may come from the graft donor. The chain joins TRBV28 to TRBJ2-7; 11 nucleotides align to TRBD1. Here the CDR3 reads CASSSLRTGGGYEQYV. For the CDR3, the DNA is TGTGCCAGCAGTTCCCTTCGGACAGGGGGCGGCTACGAGCAGTACGTC.